Shown below are 8 T cell receptor beta chains from a single sample sequenced in a study of T cell repertoires in cytomegalovirus infection. Their antigen targets remain unknown. From the reads, TCRdb called clonotypes with MiXCR, one entry per CDR3 protein. The table shows nearly 700,000 distinct CDR3 sequences, with 30% to 40% occurring only once. Sequenced here: cultured PBMCs, sampled from culture after CMV antigen stimulation. These receptors originate from a human donor in good health (CMV status not recorded). Some clones in this sample may be carry-over from other donors' samples.

This clonotype has at least ten counts. The chain carries TRBV6-5 and TRBJ2-3, with TRBD2 matching 13 bases. J lost 6 bases, V lost 7 bases, and 10 bases had no gene match. CDR3 length equals 16 residues. Germline V gene data show CDR1 as MNHEY and CDR2 as SVGAGI. CDR3 sequence: CASTHTSGGAVDTQYF. CDR3 bases: TGTGCCAGCACCCACACTAGCGGGGGGGCGGTTGATACGCAGTATTTT.

This clonotype was counted only a few times. The rearrangement uses TRBV6-5 and TRBJ2-1, with D possibly being TRBD2 (7 bases). Trimming took 2 bases from V and 9 from J, leaving 14 bases between them. The CDR3 is 14 amino acids. The germline V gene encodes CDR1 MNHEY and CDR2 SVGAGI. CDR3 region: CASSYGGAGSEQFF. CDR3 DNA sequence: TGTGCCAGCAGTTACGGGGGGGCAGGCTCTGAGCAGTTCTTC.

The chain uses TRBV27 and TRBJ1-5; possible D gene TRBD1, 5 bases. This CDR3 region has 15 residues. The V gene's germline CDR1 is MNHEY and CDR2 SMNVEV (reference sequence). The V and J ends lost 5 bases and 0 bases respectively, with 11 bases between them. DNA of the CDR3: TGTGCCAGCAGTCCCCTAAGGGGTAGCAATCAGCCCCAGCATTTT. This sequence encodes CASSPLRGSNQPQHF.

In its sample, this clonotype was seen a few times. This chain uses TRBV6-1 with TRBJ1-2, with D maybe TRBD1 (6 bases). CDR1 and CDR2 (germline): MNHNS, SASEGT. With 10 bases removed from V and 0 bases from J, the gap between germline ends came to 12 bases. The CDR3 contains 13 residues. The CDR3 loop is CATSKGANYGYTF. The CDR3, as DNA: TGTGCCACCTCGAAGGGGGCTAACTATGGCTACACCTTC.

The V gene is TRBV3-1, the J gene TRBJ1-1, with D unclear. CDR1 and CDR2 from the germline V gene are LGHDT and YNNKEL (reference sequence). Trimming removed 4 bases from V and 2 bases from J, with 17 bases in between. The CDR3 length is 16 residues. This CDR3 reads CASSPFTHSFNTEAFF. In DNA form, the CDR3 reads TGTGCCAGCAGCCCGTTTACCCACAGCTTCAACACTGAAGCTTTCTTT.

This chain links TRBV20-1 with TRBJ2-1; the D gene is possibly TRBD1 (6 bases). CDR3 length: 17 residues. Germline V gene data show CDR1 as DFQATT and CDR2 as SNEGSKA (reference sequence). V lost 3 bases and J lost 0, with 18 bases in between. CDR3 coding DNA: TGCAGTGCTAGCCTAATGGGGGCACTGAGCTCCTACAATGAGCAGTTCTTC. This translates into CSASLMGALSSYNEQFF.

The rearrangement uses TRBV27 and TRBJ1-5; weak D call: TRBD1 (6 bases). Germline V lookup: CDR1 MNHEY, CDR2 SMNVEV (reference sequence). There are 11 residues in the CDR3. Trimming took 11 bases from V and 7 from J, leaving 12 bases between them. CDR3 sequence: CARQGSQPQHF. The CDR3, as DNA: TGTGCCCGCCAGGGGTCACAGCCCCAGCATTTT.

The rearrangement uses TRBV6-6 and TRBJ2-2, with 10 bases fitting TRBD2. The CDR3 is 15 residues long. Germline V gene data show CDR1 as MNHNY and CDR2 as SVGAGI (reference sequence). V was pared by 6 bases and J by 4 bases, with 5 bases of the junction left unmatched. The CDR3 here is CASSQREGGTGELFF. CDR3 coding DNA: TGTGCCAGCAGCCAGCGGGAGGGAGGCACCGGGGAGCTGTTTTTT.